This T cell receptor (beta chain) was documented in a study of T cells after yellow fever vaccination (dated by TCRdb to about 2019). About the study as a whole: The SMART-Seq v4 Ultra Low Input RNA kit was used to prepare libraries from fractions with low cell numbers. Two healthy male donors, one aged 18 to 29 and one aged 30 to 39 years, were included in the cohort. To follow T-cell clones before and after primary and booster YFV17D yellow fever vaccination, bulk TCR alpha and beta repertoires were sequenced over time. Bulk PBMC replicates and cell subsets were isolated from blood drawn at multiple timepoints before and after both primary and secondary immunization. The paper's findings and limits, for the study overall: Because abundant contaminating clonotypes from the bulk population could be contained in FACS-sorted repertoires, computational filtering was required. The study included only two donors, which limits how far the findings can be generalized. After the booster, most of the clones that had expanded following primary vaccination were detected again (96% of CD4 and roughly nine tenths of CD8), which suggests that memory was broadly maintained. A small share of clonotypes was detected in both CD4 and CD8 compartments, with the overlap likely arising from convergent recombination. Compared with the primary T-cell response, the secondary T-cell response was faster but weaker, reaching its peak on day 5 rather than on day 15.

Sequencing used an Illumina NovaSeq 6000. Synthesis of TCR cDNA relied on 5'RACE template switching, a step that introduced a universal primer site along with unique molecular identifiers. Priming for cDNA synthesis came from both the TCR alpha and TCR beta constant segments. Library amplification used two PCR steps, and the second PCR step added sample barcodes and sequencing adapters. Sequencing of libraries was done on Illumina HiSeq 2500 (2x100 bp) or NovaSeq (2x150 bp). The paper's processing steps were these. Reads were demultiplexed and collapsed into UMI consensus sequences with MIGEC, and V(D)J alignment was performed with MiXCR. Clonotypes responding to the vaccine were identified with edgeR on replicate PBMC samples, with the criteria of FDR below 0.01 and a log2 fold change above 5 up to day 15. Each bulk clonotype was labeled CD4 or CD8 based on which sequenced repertoire, CD4 or CD8, contained the clonotype at higher abundance. Using fastp trimming at Q25 and MiXCR clonotype assembly, TCRdb reanalyzed the public sequencing data and kept in-frame beta chains. Each entry merges the rows of one CDR3 protein and shows their most common DNA and genes. The authors' filters were not applied to this entry. This sample comprises about 120,000 distinct CDR3 sequences, 7.5% to 10% of them detected only once. The ten largest clones represent about two fifths of the sample.

The CDR3 covers 15 residues, taking in both the cysteine and the phenylalanine. Only CDR3 DNA is held: 45 bases, read in frame from base 1. Ends trimmed: V by 3 bases, J by 3 bases; bases unmatched to a gene: 2. The germline V gene sets CDR1 to SGHRS and CDR2 to YFSETQ. The treatment or condition label, as the study defines it: live attenuated yellow fever vaccine strain. PBMCs were isolated from peripheral blood using a standard Ficoll-Paque protocol. Dynabeads CD4 and CD8 positive selection kits were used to isolate the CD4 and CD8 T-cell fractions. RNA was extracted with TriZol from bulk PBMCs, CD4 and CD8 fractions, and dextramer-positive and dextramer-negative fractions. Only one count was recorded for this clonotype. Its binding antigen is unknown. No much larger clone exists at a distance of one base, and base qualities are not known. Evidence from a single read is weak.

The chain is encoded by TRBV5-1 joined to TRBJ1-3; TRBD1 agrees with 11 junctional bases. This clonotype was obtained from a man in his late teens or twenties who received the YFV17D yellow fever vaccine. The material sequenced was CD8+ T cells sorted from PBMCs, taken on the day of the yellow fever booster vaccination. Here the CDR3 is given as CASSWTGGNGNTIYF. At the DNA level, the sequence is TGCGCCAGCAGCTGGACAGGGGGCAATGGAAACACCATATATTTT.